This TCR beta chain is from a study of cytomegalovirus exposure and HLA in healthy donors. Study as a whole: The same platform was used for the 100 to 150 validation repertoires as for the approximately 730 first-cohort repertoires, as reported in a later analysis. Study results and limitations: CMV antigen specificity was confirmed in vitro for three CMV-associated chains. The study listed approximately 170 cytomegalovirus-associated TCR beta chains. High specificity and sensitivity for cytomegalovirus status were reported for the classifier.

The method was immunoSEQ multiplex PCR; TCRdb's version includes in-frame clones alone and lacks a portion of them. The repertoire consists of some 150,000 clones, with approximately 91% occurring once and the leading ten covering around 3.2%. Germline V lookup: CDR1 LGHNA, CDR2 YNFKEQ. The CDR3 runs 16 residues. With V trimmed by 2 bases and J by 7 bases, 11 bases remained unmatched. In regard to this clone: Its matching antigen is unknown.

The TCR sequence derives from a young woman in good health and CMV-seropositive. This chain links TRBV4-2 with TRBJ1-2; 9 nucleotides align to TRBD1. The sample consisted of PBMCs. CDR3 residues: CASSQSTGGLEGGYTF. The CDR3, as DNA: TGTGCCAGCAGCCAATCCACAGGGGGCCTGGAAGGTGGCTACACCTTC.